This T cell receptor (beta chain) came from a study of cytomegalovirus exposure and HLA in healthy donors. Study outcomes and limitations: One variant, a missense change in DCLRE1C, was linked in a later analysis to TCR beta V- and J-gene trimming. Later work showed greater clonal expansion in HLA-associated TCR beta chains than in equally common others.

Regarding this clone: Its antigen is still unknown.

Vbeta (60) and Jbeta (13) primers were used in the PCR. Sequenced by immunoSEQ multiplex PCR; TCRdb stores in-frame clones only, minus some. The data show around 190,000 clones, with roughly 80% seen just once and approximately 1.5% held by the top ten. This CDR3 contains 15 residues. Germline CDR1 SGHAT, CDR2 FQDESV (reference sequence). The ends lost 5 bases at V and 1 base at J; junction bases unmatched: 7. This clonotype originated in a woman in her late teens or twenties in good health and CMV-seronegative. The chain combines TRBV11-1 with TRBJ1-1; 7 nucleotides agree with TRBD1. Sequences were obtained from PBMCs. CDR3 bases: TGTGCCAGCAGCCTGTGGACAGGAGAGAACACTGAAGCTTTCTTT. This encodes CASSLWTGENTEAFF. The entire variable domain, with the rest obtained from reference TRBV11-1 and TRBJ1-1, is as follows: EAEVAQSPRYKITEKSQAVAFWCDPISGHATLYWYRQILGQGPELLVQFQDESVVDDSQLPKDRFSAERLKGVDSTLKIQPAELGDSAMYLCASSLWTGENTEAFFGQGTRLTVV.